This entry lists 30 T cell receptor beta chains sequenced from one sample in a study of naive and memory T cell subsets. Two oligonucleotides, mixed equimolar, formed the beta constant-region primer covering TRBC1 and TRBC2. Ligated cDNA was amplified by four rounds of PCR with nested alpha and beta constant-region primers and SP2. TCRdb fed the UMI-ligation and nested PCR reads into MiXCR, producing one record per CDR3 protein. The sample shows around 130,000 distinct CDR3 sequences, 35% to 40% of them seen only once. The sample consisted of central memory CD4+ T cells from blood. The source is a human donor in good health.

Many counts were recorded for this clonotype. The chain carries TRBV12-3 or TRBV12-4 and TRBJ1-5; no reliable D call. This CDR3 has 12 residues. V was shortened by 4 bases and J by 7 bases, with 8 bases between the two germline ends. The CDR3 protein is CASSWGGQPQHF. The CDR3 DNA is TGTGCCAGCAGTTGGGGAGGACAGCCCCAGCATTTT.

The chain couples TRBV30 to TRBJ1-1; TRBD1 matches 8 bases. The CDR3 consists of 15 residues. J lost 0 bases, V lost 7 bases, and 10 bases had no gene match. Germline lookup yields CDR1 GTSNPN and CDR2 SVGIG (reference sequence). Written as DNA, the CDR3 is TGTGCCTCCCCGGGGTCAGGGGGCTTGAACACTGAAGCTTTCTTT. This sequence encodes CASPGSGGLNTEAFF. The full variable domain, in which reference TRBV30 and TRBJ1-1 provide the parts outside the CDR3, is SQTIHQWPATLVQPVGSPLSLECTVEGTSNPNLYWYRQAAGRGLQLLFYSVGIGQISSEVPQNLSASRPQDRQFILSSKKLLLSDSGFYLCASPGSGGLNTEAFFGQGTRLTVV.

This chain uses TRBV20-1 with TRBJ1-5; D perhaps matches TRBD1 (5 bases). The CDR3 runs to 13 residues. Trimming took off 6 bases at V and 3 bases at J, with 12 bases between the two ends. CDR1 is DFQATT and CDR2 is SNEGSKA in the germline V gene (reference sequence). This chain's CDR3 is CSAARALNQPQHF. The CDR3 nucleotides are TGCAGTGCAGCCAGGGCTCTCAATCAGCCCCAGCATTTT.

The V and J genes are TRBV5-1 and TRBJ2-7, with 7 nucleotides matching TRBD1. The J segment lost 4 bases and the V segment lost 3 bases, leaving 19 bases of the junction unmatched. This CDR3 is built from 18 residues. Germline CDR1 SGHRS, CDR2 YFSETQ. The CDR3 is CASSSLSPGTETKYEQYF. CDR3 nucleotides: TGCGCCAGCAGCTCGCTGTCACCCGGGACAGAAACGAAGTACGAGCAGTACTTC.

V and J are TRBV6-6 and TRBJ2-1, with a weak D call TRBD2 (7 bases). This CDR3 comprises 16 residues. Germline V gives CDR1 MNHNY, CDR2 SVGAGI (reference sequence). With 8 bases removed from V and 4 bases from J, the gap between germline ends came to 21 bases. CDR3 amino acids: CASSPSGGLNYNEQFF. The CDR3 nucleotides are TGTGCCAGCTCCCCCTCGGGGGGCCTAAATTACAATGAGCAGTTCTTC.

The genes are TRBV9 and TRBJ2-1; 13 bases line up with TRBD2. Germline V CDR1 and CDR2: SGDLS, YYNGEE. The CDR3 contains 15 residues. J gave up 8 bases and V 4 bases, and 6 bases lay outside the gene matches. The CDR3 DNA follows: TGTGCCAGCAGCCCGTGGACTAGCGGGAGTGATGAGCAGTTCTTC. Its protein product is CASSPWTSGSDEQFF.

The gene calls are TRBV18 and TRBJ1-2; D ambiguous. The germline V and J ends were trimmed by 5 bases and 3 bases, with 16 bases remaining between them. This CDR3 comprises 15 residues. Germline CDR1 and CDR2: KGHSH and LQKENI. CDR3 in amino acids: CASSAKKGGHYGYTF. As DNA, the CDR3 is TGTGCCAGCTCAGCGAAAAAGGGCGGTCACTATGGCTACACCTTC.

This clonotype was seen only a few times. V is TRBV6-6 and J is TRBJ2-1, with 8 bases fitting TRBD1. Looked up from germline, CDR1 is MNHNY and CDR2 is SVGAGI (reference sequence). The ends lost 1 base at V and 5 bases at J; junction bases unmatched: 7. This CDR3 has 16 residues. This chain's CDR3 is CASSYWPGTGDNEQFF. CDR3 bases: TGTGCCAGCAGTTACTGGCCCGGGACAGGAGACAATGAGCAGTTCTTC.

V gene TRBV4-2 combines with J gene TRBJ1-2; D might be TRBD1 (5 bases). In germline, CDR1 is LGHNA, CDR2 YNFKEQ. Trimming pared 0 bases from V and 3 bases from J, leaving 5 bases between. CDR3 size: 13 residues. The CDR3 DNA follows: TGTGCCAGCAGCCAAGACAGGGACTATGGCTACACCTTC. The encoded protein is CASSQDRDYGYTF.

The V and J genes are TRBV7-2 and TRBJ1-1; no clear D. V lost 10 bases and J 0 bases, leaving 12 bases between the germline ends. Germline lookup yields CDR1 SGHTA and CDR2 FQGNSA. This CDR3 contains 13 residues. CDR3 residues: CANLPVLNTEAFF. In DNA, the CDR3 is TGTGCCAACCTACCAGTGCTGAACACTGAAGCTTTCTTT.

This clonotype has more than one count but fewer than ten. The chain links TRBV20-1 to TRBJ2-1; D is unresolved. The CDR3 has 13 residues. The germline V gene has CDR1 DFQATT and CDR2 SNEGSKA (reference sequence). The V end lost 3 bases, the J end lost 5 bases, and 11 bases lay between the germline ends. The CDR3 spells CSASLGLHNEQFF. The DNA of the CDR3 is TGCAGTGCTAGTCTTGGGTTACACAATGAGCAGTTCTTC.

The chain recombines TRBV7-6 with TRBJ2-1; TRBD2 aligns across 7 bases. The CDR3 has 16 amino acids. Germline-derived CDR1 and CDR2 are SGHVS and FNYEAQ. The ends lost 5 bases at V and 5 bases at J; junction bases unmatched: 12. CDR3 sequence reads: CASSPRLAERNNEQFF. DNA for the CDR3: TGTGCCAGCAGCCCACGACTAGCTGAAAGGAACAATGAGCAGTTCTTC.

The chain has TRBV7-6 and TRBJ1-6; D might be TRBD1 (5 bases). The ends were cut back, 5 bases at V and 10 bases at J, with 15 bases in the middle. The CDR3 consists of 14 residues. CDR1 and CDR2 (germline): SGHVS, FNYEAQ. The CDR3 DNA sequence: TGTGCCAGCAGCGCGATGGGGGAGAGCTCACCCCTCCACTTT. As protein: CASSAMGESSPLHF.

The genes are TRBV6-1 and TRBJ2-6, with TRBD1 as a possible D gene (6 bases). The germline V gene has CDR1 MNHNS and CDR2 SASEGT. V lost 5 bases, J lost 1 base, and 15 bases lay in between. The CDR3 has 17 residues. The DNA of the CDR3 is TGTGCCAGCAGTAGACAGGAATCGGCGTCTGGGGCCAACGTCCTGACTTTC. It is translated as CASSRQESASGANVLTF.

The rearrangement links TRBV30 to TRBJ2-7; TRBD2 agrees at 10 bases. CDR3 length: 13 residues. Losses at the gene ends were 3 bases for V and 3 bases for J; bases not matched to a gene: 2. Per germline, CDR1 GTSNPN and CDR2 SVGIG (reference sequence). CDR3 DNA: TGTGCCTGGAGAGCGGGAGGGCTCTACGAGCAGTACTTC. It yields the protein CAWRAGGLYEQYF. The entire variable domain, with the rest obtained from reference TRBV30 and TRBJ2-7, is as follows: SQTIHQWPATLVQPVGSPLSLECTVEGTSNPNLYWYRQAAGRGLQLLFYSVGIGQISSEVPQNLSASRPQDRQFILSSKKLLLSDSGFYLCAWRAGGLYEQYFGPGTRLTVT.

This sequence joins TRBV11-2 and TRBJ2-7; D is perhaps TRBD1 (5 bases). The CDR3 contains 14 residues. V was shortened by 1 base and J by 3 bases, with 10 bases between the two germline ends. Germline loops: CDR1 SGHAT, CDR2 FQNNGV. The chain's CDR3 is CASSLGSRVYEQYF. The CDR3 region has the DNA TGTGCCAGCAGCTTAGGGTCCAGGGTCTACGAGCAGTACTTC.

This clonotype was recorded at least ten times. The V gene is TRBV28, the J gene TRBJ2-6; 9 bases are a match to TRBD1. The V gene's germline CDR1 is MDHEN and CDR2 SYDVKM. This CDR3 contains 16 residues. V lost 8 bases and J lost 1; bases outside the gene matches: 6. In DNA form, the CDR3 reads TGTGCCAGCGTTCCGGGACAGGGTTCTGGGGCCAACGTCCTGACTTTC. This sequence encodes CASVPGQGSGANVLTF.

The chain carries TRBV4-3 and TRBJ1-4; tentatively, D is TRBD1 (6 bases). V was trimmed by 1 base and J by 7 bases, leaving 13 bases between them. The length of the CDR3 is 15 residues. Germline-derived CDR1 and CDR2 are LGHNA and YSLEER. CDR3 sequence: CASSQGQARGEKLFF. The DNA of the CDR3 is TGCGCCAGCAGCCAAGGACAGGCAAGGGGTGAAAAACTGTTTTTT.

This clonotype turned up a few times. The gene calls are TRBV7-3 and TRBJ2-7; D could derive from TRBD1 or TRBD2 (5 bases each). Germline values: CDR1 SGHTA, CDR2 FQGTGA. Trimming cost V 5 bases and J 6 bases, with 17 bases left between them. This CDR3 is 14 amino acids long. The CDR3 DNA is TGTGCCAGCAGCCGATCCGGGGCCGGTGGCGAGCAGTACTTC. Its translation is CASSRSGAGGEQYF.

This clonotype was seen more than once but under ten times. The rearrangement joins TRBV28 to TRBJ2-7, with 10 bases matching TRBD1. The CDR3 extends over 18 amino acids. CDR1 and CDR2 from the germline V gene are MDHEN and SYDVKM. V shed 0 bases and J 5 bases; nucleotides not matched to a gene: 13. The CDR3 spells CASSLWPIGDRGVHEQYF. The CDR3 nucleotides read TGTGCCAGCAGTTTATGGCCTATAGGGGACAGGGGAGTCCACGAGCAGTACTTC.

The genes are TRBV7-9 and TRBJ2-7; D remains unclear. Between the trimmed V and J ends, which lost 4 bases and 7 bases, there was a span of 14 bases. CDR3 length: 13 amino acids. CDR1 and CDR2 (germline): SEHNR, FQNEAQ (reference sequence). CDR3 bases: TGTGCCAGCAGCTCTAGGGCTCTGGGGGAGCAGTACTTC. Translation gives CASSSRALGEQYF.

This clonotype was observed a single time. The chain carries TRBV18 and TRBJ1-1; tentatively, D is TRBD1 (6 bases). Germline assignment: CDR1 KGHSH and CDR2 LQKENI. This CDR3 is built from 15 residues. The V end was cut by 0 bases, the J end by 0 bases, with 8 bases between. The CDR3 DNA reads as TGTGCCAGCTCACCACCGGCAGGGGTGAACACTGAAGCTTTCTTT. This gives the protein CASSPPAGVNTEAFF.

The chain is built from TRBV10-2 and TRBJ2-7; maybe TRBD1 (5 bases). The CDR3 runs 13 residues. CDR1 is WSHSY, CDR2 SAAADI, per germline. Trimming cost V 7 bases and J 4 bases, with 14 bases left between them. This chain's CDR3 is CASKLPGNYEQYF. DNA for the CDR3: TGCGCCAGCAAACTCCCAGGGAATTACGAGCAGTACTTC.

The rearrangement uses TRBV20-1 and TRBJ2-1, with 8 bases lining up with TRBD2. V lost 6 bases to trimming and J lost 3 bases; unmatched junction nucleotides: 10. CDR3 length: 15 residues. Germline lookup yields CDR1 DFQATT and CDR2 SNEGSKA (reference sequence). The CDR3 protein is CSAISGRGDYNEQFF. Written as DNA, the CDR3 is TGCAGTGCAATAAGCGGGAGAGGGGACTACAATGAGCAGTTCTTC.

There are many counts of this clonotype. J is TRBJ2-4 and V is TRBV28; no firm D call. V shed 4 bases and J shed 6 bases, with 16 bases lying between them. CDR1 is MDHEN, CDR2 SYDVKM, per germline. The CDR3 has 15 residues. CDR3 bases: TGTGCCAGCAGTTCTCGAACCAACTTTAGAAACATTCAGTACTTC. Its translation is CASSSRTNFRNIQYF.

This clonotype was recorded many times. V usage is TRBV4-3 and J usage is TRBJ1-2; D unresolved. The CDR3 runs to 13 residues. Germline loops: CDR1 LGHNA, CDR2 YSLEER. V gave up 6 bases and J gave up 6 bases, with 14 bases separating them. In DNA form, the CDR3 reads TGCGCCAGCAGTCATCCCGGTCGTAATGGCTACACCTTC. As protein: CASSHPGRNGYTF.

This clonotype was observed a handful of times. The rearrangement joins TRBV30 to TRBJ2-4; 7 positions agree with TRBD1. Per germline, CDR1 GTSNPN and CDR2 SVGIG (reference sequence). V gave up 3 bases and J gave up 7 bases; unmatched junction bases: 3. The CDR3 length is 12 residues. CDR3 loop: CAWSRRGNIQYF. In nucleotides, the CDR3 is TGTGCCTGGAGCCGCAGGGGGAACATTCAGTACTTC.

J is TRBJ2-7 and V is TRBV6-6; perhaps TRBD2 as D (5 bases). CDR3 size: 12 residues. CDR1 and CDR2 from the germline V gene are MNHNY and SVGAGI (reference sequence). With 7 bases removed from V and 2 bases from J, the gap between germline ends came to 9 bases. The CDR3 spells CASIAKTYEQYF. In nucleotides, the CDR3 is TGTGCCAGCATAGCGAAAACCTACGAGCAGTACTTC.

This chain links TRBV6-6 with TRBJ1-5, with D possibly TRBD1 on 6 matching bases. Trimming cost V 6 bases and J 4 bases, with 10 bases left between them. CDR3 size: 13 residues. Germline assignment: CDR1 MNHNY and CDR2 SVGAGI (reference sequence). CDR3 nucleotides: TGTGCCAGCAGACCACAGGGTAATCAGCCCCAGCATTTT. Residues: CASRPQGNQPQHF.

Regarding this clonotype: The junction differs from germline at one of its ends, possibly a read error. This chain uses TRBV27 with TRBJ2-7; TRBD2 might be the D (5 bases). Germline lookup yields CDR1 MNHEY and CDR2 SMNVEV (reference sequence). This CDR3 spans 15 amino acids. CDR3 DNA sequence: TGTGCCAGCAGTCCACGGAGGATGTCCTCCTACGAGCAGAACTTC. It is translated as CASSPRRMSSYEQNF.